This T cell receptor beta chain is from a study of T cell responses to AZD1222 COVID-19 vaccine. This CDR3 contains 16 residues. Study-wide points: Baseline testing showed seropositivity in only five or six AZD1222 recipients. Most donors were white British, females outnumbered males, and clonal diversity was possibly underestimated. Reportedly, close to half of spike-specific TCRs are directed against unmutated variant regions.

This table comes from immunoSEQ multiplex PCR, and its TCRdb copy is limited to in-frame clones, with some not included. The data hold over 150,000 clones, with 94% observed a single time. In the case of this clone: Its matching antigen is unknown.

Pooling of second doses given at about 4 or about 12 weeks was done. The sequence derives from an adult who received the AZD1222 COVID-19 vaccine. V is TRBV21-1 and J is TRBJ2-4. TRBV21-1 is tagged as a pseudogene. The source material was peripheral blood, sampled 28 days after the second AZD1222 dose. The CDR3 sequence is CASSKVGVLAKNIQYF. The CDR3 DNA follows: TGTGCCAGCAGCAAAGTGGGGGTGCTAGCCAAAAACATTCAGTACTTC.